Presented here are 14 T cell receptor beta chains from one specimen sequenced in a study of T cell responses to AZD1222 COVID-19 vaccine. The assay was immunoSEQ multiplex PCR, and TCRdb's table has in-frame clones only and misses some. The data show under 140,000 clones, about nine tenths seen once. The source was peripheral blood, collected on day 0 of AZD1222 vaccination. The receptors here all came from an adult in good health.

The chain combines TRBV5-1 with TRBJ2-5; no firm D call. With 3 bases removed from V and 1 base from J, the gap between germline ends came to 16 bases. The CDR3 runs to 16 residues. CDR1 is SGHRS and CDR2 is YFSETQ in the germline V gene. The CDR3 DNA reads as TGCGCCAGCAGCTCCTCACCTACCGCCAGCCAAGAGACCCAGTACTTC. This gives the protein CASSSSPTASQETQYF.

This clone was seen a single time. The CDR3 nucleotides are TGTGCCGGGCAAGCGGGACTTAGCACAGATACGCAGTATTTT. This sequence encodes CAGQAGLSTDTQYF. J is TRBJ2-3 and V is TRBV6-5, with 7 bases lining up with TRBD2. There are 14 residues in the CDR3. Trimming took 11 bases from V and 0 from J; bases not matched to a gene: 8. Germline loops: CDR1 MNHEY, CDR2 SVGAGI.

This clone was observed a single time. The V gene is TRBV6-1, the J gene TRBJ1-5, with D hard to call. Trimming shortened V by 1 base and J by 6 bases, and 7 bases separated the two germline ends. The CDR3 sequence is 13 residues long. Germline V gene data show CDR1 as MNHNS and CDR2 as SASEGT. For the CDR3, the DNA is TGTGCCAGCAGTGAAGTCGGGGTTCAGCCCCAGCATTTT. Translation gives CASSEVGVQPQHF.

V usage is TRBV6-5 and J usage is TRBJ2-7; TRBD2 is a possible D gene (6 bases). Germline V gene data show CDR1 as MNHEY and CDR2 as SVGAGI. The CDR3 length is 16 residues. V was shortened by 2 bases and J by 2 bases, with 16 bases between the two germline ends. The CDR3 region has the DNA TGTGCCAGCAGTTACGGCCCTTGGGGCGGGACCTACGAGCAGTACTTC. Translated, it gives CASSYGPWGGTYEQYF.

CDR3: CASSLEGKGRKTQYF. The CDR3 bases are TGTGCCAGCAGTTTAGAGGGGAAAGGTAGAAAGACCCAGTACTTC. This rearrangement joins TRBV28 to TRBJ2-5; the D gene could be TRBD1 or TRBD2 (5 bases each). Germline loops: CDR1 MDHEN, CDR2 SYDVKM. Trimming stripped 2 bases from V and 6 bases from J, with 16 bases between. CDR3 length: 15 residues.

The chain links TRBV11-2 to TRBJ2-2; the D gene could be TRBD1 or TRBD2 (5 bases each). This CDR3 comprises 16 residues. CDR1 is SGHAT, CDR2 FQNNGV, per germline. The V end lost 1 base, the J end lost 1 base, and 10 bases lay between the germline ends. CDR3 sequence reads: CASSLGGTGNTGELFF. In DNA, the CDR3 is TGTGCCAGCAGCTTAGGAGGGACGGGGAACACCGGGGAGCTGTTTTTT.

This clone was seen only once. This chain uses TRBV10-2 with TRBJ2-7; D may be TRBD2 (5 bases). Germline V gene lookup returns CDR1 WSHSY and CDR2 SAAADI. The CDR3 runs 15 residues. V gave up 4 bases and J gave up 0 bases, with 13 bases separating them. CDR3 DNA: TGCGCCAGCAGTGCCCCGGACTCCAGCTCCTACGAGCAGTACTTC. This translates into CASSAPDSSSYEQYF.

The rearrangement links TRBV7-2 to TRBJ1-2; D not certain. The CDR3 is 14 amino acids. The V gene lost 1 base and the J gene lost 0 bases, with 6 bases spanning the gap. The germline gives CDR1 SGHTA, CDR2 FQGNSA. Here the CDR3 DNA reads TGTGCCAGCAGCTTAGTCCGGGCTAACTATGGCTACACCTTC. This translates into CASSLVRANYGYTF.

V and J are TRBV20-1 and TRBJ2-1; 8 nucleotides align to TRBD2. From germline, CDR1 is DFQATT and CDR2 SNEGSKA (reference sequence). This CDR3 has 13 amino acids. The V gene end was trimmed by 3 bases and the J gene end by 7 bases; junction bases not matched to a gene: 5. The CDR3 DNA follows: TGCAGTGCTAGTAGCGGGGCCCTTAATGAGCAGTTCTTC. Protein: CSASSGALNEQFF.

The rearrangement joins TRBV15 to TRBJ2-1; maybe TRBD1 (5 bases). Germline V gene lookup returns CDR1 LNHNV and CDR2 YYDKDF (reference sequence). Trimming took off 3 bases at V and 5 bases at J, with 14 bases between the two ends. The CDR3 spans 15 residues. The CDR3 nucleotides read TGTGCCACCAGCAGTAGAAGGGGTATCAACAATGAGCAGTTCTTC. Protein: CATSSRRGINNEQFF.

The chain couples TRBV7-8 to TRBJ1-1; D remains unclear. The length of the CDR3 is 13 residues. V was clipped by 0 bases and J by 4 bases, with 6 bases between them. Germline V gene lookup returns CDR1 SGHVS and CDR2 FQNEAQ. The CDR3 DNA sequence: TGTGCCAGCAGCTTAGCCCTGGGCACTGAAGCTTTCTTT. It is translated as CASSLALGTEAFF. Full variable domain (missing parts from reference TRBV7-8 and TRBJ1-1): GAGVSQSPRYKVAKRGQDVALRCDPISGHVSLFWYQQALGQGPEFLTYFQNEAQLDKSGLPSDRFFAERPEGSVSTLKIQRTQQEDSAVYLCASSLALGTEAFFGQGTRLTVV.

The chain combines TRBV21-1 with TRBJ1-4. TRBV21-1 represents a pseudogene. CDR3 length equals 19 residues. The CDR3 DNA reads TGTGCCAGCAGCAAAGTCCCACCCCCCGGACCGGCAACTAATGAAAAACTGTTTTTT. This translates into CASSKVPPPGPATNEKLFF.

The genes are TRBV5-1 and TRBJ1-1; 8 positions agree with TRBD1. Germline trimming cut 4 bases from V and 1 base from J; bases unmatched to any gene: 9. The CDR3 is 16 amino acids. Germline lookup yields CDR1 SGHRS and CDR2 YFSETQ. The chain's CDR3 is CASSRTGNLRNTEAFF. The DNA for the CDR3 is TGCGCCAGCAGCCGGACAGGGAATTTGAGGAACACTGAAGCTTTCTTT.

As regards this clone: The same CDR3 also results from other DNA sequences found in this sample. J is TRBJ1-2 and V is TRBV12-3 or TRBV12-4, with D perhaps matching TRBD1 (6 bases). Trimming shortened V by 5 bases and J by 2 bases, and 9 bases separated the two germline ends. The CDR3 loop spans 13 amino acids. The CDR3 loop is CASSLDRNYGYTF. The DNA of the CDR3 is TGTGCCAGCAGTCTGGACAGAAACTATGGCTACACCTTC.